This is a list of T cell receptor beta chains from one sample in a study of T-cell reconstitution after alpha-beta-depleted transplantation in children. MiXCR was run by TCRdb on the PCR reads, yielding one entry per CDR3 protein. The sample consists of some 150,000 distinct CDR3 sequences, about 9% of them appearing once. Sequencing used PBMCs, mostly from graft donor cells, obtained 180 days after TCRalphabeta/CD19-depleted stem cell transplant. These receptors were taken from a female patient aged 2 to 10 who had a stem cell transplant for congenital amegakaryocytic thrombocytopenia, so the T cells may come from the graft donor. Each CDR3 is given without its conserved first and last residue. Fields, in order: CDR3 protein, J gene, D gene, V gene. D genes are given only for firm matches.

cdr3_aa: ASSEGTSHETQY; j_call: TRBJ2-5; d_call: .; v_call: TRBV6-1
cdr3_aa: ASSDPGTGRNEQY; j_call: TRBJ2-7; d_call: TRBD1; v_call: TRBV2
cdr3_aa: ASSLEVGTMAGGSGAEQF; j_call: TRBJ2-1; d_call: TRBD2; v_call: TRBV7-6
cdr3_aa: ASTPGTKTGELF; j_call: TRBJ2-2; d_call: .; v_call: TRBV4-3
cdr3_aa: SARDNSVETQY; j_call: TRBJ2-5; d_call: .; v_call: TRBV20-1
cdr3_aa: ASSLDGGGHNEQF; j_call: TRBJ2-1; d_call: .; v_call: TRBV7-8
cdr3_aa: ASSQDIKYGYT; j_call: TRBJ1-2; d_call: .; v_call: TRBV4-1
cdr3_aa: ASSQTLAGELF; j_call: TRBJ2-2; d_call: .; v_call: TRBV7-3
cdr3_aa: ASAGDGGTWYNEQF; j_call: TRBJ2-1; d_call: .; v_call: TRBV5-1
cdr3_aa: SGLSGGPGNEQF; j_call: TRBJ2-1; d_call: TRBD2; v_call: TRBV20-1
cdr3_aa: ASSVDGSWGYT; j_call: TRBJ1-2; d_call: .; v_call: TRBV7-6
cdr3_aa: ASSISGRLLT; j_call: TRBJ1-4; d_call: .; v_call: TRBV12-3/TRBV12-4
cdr3_aa: ASSLVEGRRTEAF; j_call: TRBJ1-1; d_call: .; v_call: TRBV5-1
cdr3_aa: ASSLLIAGDHEQY; j_call: TRBJ2-7; d_call: TRBD2; v_call: TRBV7-9
cdr3_aa: ASSREFTDTQY; j_call: TRBJ2-3; d_call: .; v_call: TRBV6-4
cdr3_aa: ASGREGTGELF; j_call: TRBJ2-2; d_call: TRBD2; v_call: TRBV19
cdr3_aa: ASSQLWDTQY; j_call: TRBJ2-3; d_call: .; v_call: TRBV3-1
cdr3_aa: ASRIPNTEAF; j_call: TRBJ1-1; d_call: .; v_call: TRBV28
cdr3_aa: ASSFTITEQNGYT; j_call: TRBJ1-2; d_call: .; v_call: TRBV5-1
cdr3_aa: ASRPGRSTDTQY; j_call: TRBJ2-3; d_call: .; v_call: TRBV5-4
cdr3_aa: SVVALNTEAF; j_call: TRBJ1-1; d_call: .; v_call: TRBV29-1
cdr3_aa: ASSLGQGDYGYT; j_call: TRBJ1-2; d_call: .; v_call: TRBV7-9
cdr3_aa: AISENPGPKDDEQF; j_call: TRBJ2-1; d_call: .; v_call: TRBV10-3
cdr3_aa: ASSLPGLATDTQY; j_call: TRBJ2-3; d_call: TRBD2; v_call: TRBV5-1
cdr3_aa: AINDRATNEKLF; j_call: TRBJ1-4; d_call: TRBD1; v_call: TRBV10-3
cdr3_aa: AWRQRGLETQY; j_call: TRBJ2-5; d_call: TRBD1; v_call: TRBV30
cdr3_aa: SAINSPNTEAF; j_call: TRBJ1-1; d_call: .; v_call: TRBV20-1
cdr3_aa: ASSYVTGWETQY; j_call: TRBJ2-5; d_call: TRBD1; v_call: TRBV5-6
cdr3_aa: ASSGVSAGDWEETQY; j_call: TRBJ2-5; d_call: .; v_call: TRBV25-1
cdr3_aa: SARGGRQGAYNSPLH; j_call: TRBJ1-6; d_call: TRBD1; v_call: TRBV20-1
cdr3_aa: ASSLVLPDQETQY; j_call: TRBJ2-5; d_call: .; v_call: TRBV7-2
cdr3_aa: ASSQGSALFAKNIQY; j_call: TRBJ2-4; d_call: .; v_call: TRBV14
cdr3_aa: ASKRSDQPQH; j_call: TRBJ1-5; d_call: .; v_call: TRBV28
cdr3_aa: ASSLYGAMNTEAF; j_call: TRBJ1-1; d_call: .; v_call: TRBV5-1
cdr3_aa: ASSLSPQY; j_call: TRBJ2-5; d_call: .; v_call: TRBV28
cdr3_aa: ASTRGREQY; j_call: TRBJ2-7; d_call: .; v_call: TRBV12-3/TRBV12-4
cdr3_aa: ASSPGTGGSNYGYT; j_call: TRBJ1-2; d_call: TRBD1; v_call: TRBV5-1
cdr3_aa: SATLSSSGDPYEQY; j_call: TRBJ2-7; d_call: TRBD2; v_call: TRBV20-1
cdr3_aa: ASSSDRGQSKQY; j_call: TRBJ2-7; d_call: TRBD1; v_call: TRBV11-2
cdr3_aa: SASPGQRRGYSNQPQH; j_call: TRBJ1-5; d_call: TRBD1; v_call: TRBV20-1
cdr3_aa: ASSYPGLANNEQF; j_call: TRBJ2-1; d_call: .; v_call: TRBV6-2/TRBV6-3
cdr3_aa: ASSVGQVAYEQY; j_call: TRBJ2-7; d_call: .; v_call: TRBV9